Detailed here is one T cell receptor beta chain. The antigen is unknown. This entry is derived from a study of T cell responses to AZD1222 COVID-19 vaccine. Regarding the study as a whole: Receipt of two AZD1222 doses was followed by a rise in Spike-specific TCR breadth and depth. Nearly half of spike-specific TCRs reportedly target variant regions that are unmutated in the B.1.351 and B.1.1.7 variants. Only a handful of people who got AZD1222 tested seropositive at baseline. The donor group comprised mostly white British people and more females; the analysis possibly underestimated clonal diversity.

Only in-frame clones appear in the TCRdb table, and some are missing; sequencing was by immunoSEQ multiplex PCR. Of 160,000 or so clones in the sample, roughly nine tenths were seen once. Germline assignment: CDR1 MDHEN and CDR2 SYDVKM. The CDR3 consists of 12 residues. Trimming pared 6 bases from V and 3 bases from J, leaving 6 bases between. The V and J genes are TRBV28 and TRBJ1-5; D not resolved. This specimen was peripheral blood, taken on day 0 of AZD1222 vaccination. The sequence was obtained from an adult in good health. The CDR3: CASRSHNQPQHF. The CDR3 DNA follows: TGTGCCAGCAGGTCTCACAATCAGCCCCAGCATTTT.